The rows below give T cell receptor beta chains drawn from one sample of a study of T cell responses to AZD1222 COVID-19 vaccine. The protocol was immunoSEQ multiplex PCR, while the TCRdb copy is restricted to in-frame clones and leaves out a portion. Of about 130,000 clones in the sample, roughly 92% are singletons; the top ten hold 0.85% to 1.2%. The specimen was peripheral blood, collected 28 days after the second AZD1222 dose. The receptors shown here come from an adult who received the AZD1222 COVID-19 vaccine. Each CDR3 is given with its conserved first and last residue.

v_call cdr3_aa
TRBV28 CASSLDNQPQHF
TRBV19 CASSIDSGLNTEAFF
TRBV6-1 CASSDPRALNTEAFF
TRBV4-3 CASSLSRNRGLYGYTF
TRBV7-3 CASSLRTPNQPQHF
TRBV2 CASSLDGSNQPQHF
TRBV4-2 CASSPTGAYEQYF
TRBV7-2 CASSTRQGGNQPQHF
TRBV19 CASSFQGLRAEAFF
TRBV7-9 CASSSAGTGGQKLFF
TRBV7-9 CASSFRGEDTQYF
TRBV15 CATSRDFWGDEQYF
TRBV5-1 CASSPGGGAELQFF
TRBV7-2 CASSLEGQGRSPLHF
TRBV28 CASSWAGSNQPQHF
TRBV6-2/TRBV6-3 CASSSLGQGLGGELFF
TRBV27 CASSSGGMGIYEQYF
TRBV24-1 CATSDVIGAGTDTQYF
TRBV12-3/TRBV12-4 CASRPRDNYGYTF
TRBV4-3 CASSQVRGNTGITEAFF
TRBV29-1 CSVQRTGGNYGYTF
TRBV18 CASSPGLAVMYQETQYF
TRBV12-3/TRBV12-4 CASSSRGRSYTF
TRBV2 CASTRSRETEAFF
TRBV5-1 CASSLASRGASEQFF
TRBV9 CASSVASGRGSSYNEQFF
TRBV5-1 CASSPGQAEGQPQHF
TRBV19 CASSRGAGSNQPQHF